Presented here are 24 T cell receptor beta chains from one specimen sequenced in a study of PD-1 blockade in classical Hodgkin lymphoma (TCRdb year 2020). The time point label, read with the paper, signifies: cycle 2 day 1 (C2D1) of nivolumab. Every trial patient had relapsed following autologous stem cell transplantation, and prior brentuximab vedotin exposure was what differed among cohorts A, B and C. The receptor library was made with the immunoSEQ multiplex PCR assay. The source is immuneACCESS, and TCRdb retained only in-frame sequences with V and J called. Part of the clones is not carried over; for the studies checked, unresolved V genes explain less than half of this, and the remainder is unexplained. This sample has 35,000 to 45,000 clones in its table, and approximately 69% of those were observed once. The ten largest make up 13% to 15% of the sample. Sample: peripheral blood mononuclear cells (PBMCs), taken before the second cycle of nivolumab. These TCRs come from a human donor with classical Hodgkin lymphoma.

The chain combines TRBV7-8 with TRBJ1-4, with 7 bases fitting TRBD1. Germline V gene data show CDR1 as SGHVS and CDR2 as FQNEAQ. The V gene end was trimmed by 4 bases and the J gene end by 5 bases; junction bases not matched to a gene: 7. The CDR3 has 15 amino acids. DNA for the CDR3: TGTGCCAGCAGCTCGGTGACAGGGCCCAATGAAAAACTGTTTTTT. It specifies CASSSVTGPNEKLFF.

This clone was picked up a small number of times. The chain links TRBV6-5 to TRBJ2-1; D remains ambiguous. The length of the CDR3 is 14 residues. V was cut by 0 bases and J by 9 bases, with 12 bases left in between. Germline CDR1 and CDR2: MNHEY and SVGAGI. The CDR3 protein is CASSYSLFVGEQFF. For the CDR3, the DNA is TGTGCCAGCAGTTACTCCCTTTTCGTTGGTGAGCAGTTCTTC.

The rearrangement links TRBV7-9 to TRBJ1-5; D remains ambiguous. Germline CDR1 and CDR2: SEHNR and FQNEAQ (reference sequence). The CDR3 has 14 residues. Trimming shortened V by 3 bases and J by 4 bases, and 10 bases separated the two germline ends. CDR3 region: CASSFGSGNQPQHF. DNA of the CDR3: TGTGCCAGCAGCTTTGGCAGTGGGAATCAGCCCCAGCATTTT. The variable domain in full, with the rest retrieved from reference TRBV7-9 and TRBJ1-5, is DTGVSQNPRHKITKRGQNVTFRCDPISEHNRLYWYRQTLGQGPEFLTYFQNEAQLEKSRLLSDRFSAERPKGSFSTLEIQRTEQGDSAMYLCASSFGSGNQPQHFGDGTRLSIL.

The V and J genes are TRBV7-3 and TRBJ1-1; no clear D. This CDR3 is 14 amino acids long. Trimming pared 4 bases from V and 0 bases from J, leaving 9 bases between. Germline V gene sequence: CDR1 SGHTA, CDR2 FQGTGA. As DNA, the CDR3 is TGTGCCAGCAGCTCGCGTGAATTGAACACTGAAGCTTTCTTT. Translating it yields CASSSRELNTEAFF.

This chain joins TRBV2 and TRBJ2-7; D unclear. Germline-derived CDR1 and CDR2 are SNHLY and FYNNEI. The CDR3 length is 12 residues. V lost 7 bases, J lost 1 base, and 8 bases lay in between. CDR3 DNA sequence: TGTGCCAGCACTTCTGATTCCTACGAGCAGTACTTC. Protein: CASTSDSYEQYF.

In this sample, this clone turned up a few times. The CDR3 nucleotides are TGTGCCAGCAGTGAATTGACGGGAGGAGCAGGGTATAATTCACCCCTCCACTTT. Amino acid sequence: CASSELTGGAGYNSPLHF. The V and J genes are TRBV2 and TRBJ1-6; a weak D match, TRBD1 (5 bases). Trimming removed 2 bases from V and 4 bases from J, with 18 bases in between. The CDR3 consists of 18 residues. CDR1 is SNHLY, CDR2 FYNNEI, per germline.

This sequence joins TRBV9 and TRBJ2-2; the D call may be TRBD1 or TRBD2 (6 bases each). This CDR3 contains 16 residues. Germline assignment: CDR1 SGDLS and CDR2 YYNGEE. Trimming took 0 bases from V and 5 from J, leaving 14 bases between them. CDR3 in DNA: TGTGCCAGCAGCGTAGGGGGGCTAGCGCCTACCGGGGAGCTGTTTTTT. This codes for CASSVGGLAPTGELFF.

The CDR3 sequence is CASSVAAGVNNEQFF. CDR3 sequence (DNA): TGTGCCAGCAGCGTAGCAGCGGGAGTTAACAATGAGCAGTTCTTC. The chain couples TRBV9 to TRBJ2-1; 8 bases are shared with TRBD2. With 0 bases clipped from V and 5 bases from J, the junction kept 4 bases outside the gene matches. The CDR3 runs 15 residues. Germline CDR1 SGDLS, CDR2 YYNGEE.

The chain uses TRBV11-2 and TRBJ2-2, with D maybe TRBD2 (6 bases). CDR3 length: 16 residues. CDR1 is SGHAT and CDR2 is FQNNGV in the germline V gene. V was pared by 2 bases and J by 4 bases, with 14 bases between. The CDR3, as DNA: TGTGCCAGCAGCTTACGGGCGGGAAGGGTCACCGGGGAGCTGTTTTTT. It specifies CASSLRAGRVTGELFF.

This chain uses TRBV6-6 with TRBJ1-5; TRBD1 might be the D (5 bases). With 6 bases removed from V and 3 bases from J, the gap between germline ends came to 15 bases. The CDR3 runs 15 residues. Germline CDR1 is MNHNY and CDR2 is SVGAGI (reference sequence). The CDR3 protein is CASRDGGADNQPQHF. CDR3 sequence (DNA): TGTGCCAGCAGAGACGGGGGTGCGGACAATCAGCCCCAGCATTTT.

The DNA of the CDR3 is TGTGCCAGCATCAGGGACAGCTCCTCCTACGAGCAGTACTTC. It translates to CASIRDSSSYEQYF. This chain joins TRBV6-6 and TRBJ2-7, with 7 bases that match TRBD1. J was trimmed by 0 bases and V by 7 bases; bases with no gene match: 6. Germline V gene lookup returns CDR1 MNHNY and CDR2 SVGAGI (reference sequence). The CDR3 is made up of 14 amino acids.

This chain joins TRBV5-1 and TRBJ1-1; maybe TRBD1 (6 bases). This CDR3 region has 14 residues. V shed 1 base and J shed 1 base, with 8 bases lying between them. Germline CDR1 SGHRS, CDR2 YFSETQ. CDR3 sequence: CASSLTGRNTEAFF. CDR3 bases: TGCGCCAGCAGCTTGACAGGGAGGAACACTGAAGCTTTCTTT.

This clone was detected a few times. The chain is built from TRBV7-9 and TRBJ2-7, with 9 bases identical to TRBD1. V lost 8 bases and J lost 5; bases outside the gene matches: 4. The CDR3 has 12 amino acids. CDR1 is SEHNR, CDR2 FQNEAQ, per germline (reference sequence). The CDR3 DNA is TGTGCCAGCTCGGGACAGGGAGACGAGCAGTACTTC. As protein: CASSGQGDEQYF.

The genes are TRBV18 and TRBJ1-6; D possibly corresponds to TRBD1 (5 bases). Between the trimmed V and J ends, which lost 3 bases and 7 bases, there was a span of 13 bases. The germline V gene has CDR1 KGHSH and CDR2 LQKENI. The length of the CDR3 is 15 residues. For the CDR3, the DNA is TGTGCCAGCTCACCGAGTCCCCGGGGGAATTCACCCCTCCACTTT. Its translation is CASSPSPRGNSPLHF.

The chain combines TRBV11-2 with TRBJ2-7, with a possible D match to TRBD2 (5 bases). This CDR3 is 12 amino acids long. Deletions cut 5 bases from V and 2 bases from J, with 7 bases between. The germline V gene has CDR1 SGHAT and CDR2 FQNNGV. CDR3 protein: CASSRTPYEQYF. CDR3 in DNA: TGTGCCAGCAGCCGGACTCCCTACGAGCAGTACTTC.

DNA of the CDR3: TGTGCCAGCAGACTTCCAGGGGGCGCGGTTGAAAAACTGTTTTTT. Protein product: CASRLPGGAVEKLFF. This sequence joins TRBV14 and TRBJ1-4; 8 nucleotides agree with TRBD1. The germline gives CDR1 SGHDN, CDR2 FVKESK. The J segment lost 7 bases and the V segment lost 6 bases, leaving 10 bases of the junction unmatched. This CDR3 region has 15 residues.

The genes are TRBV10-3 and TRBJ1-1; D remains unclear. Germline assignment: CDR1 ENHRY and CDR2 SYGVKD. The CDR3 runs 15 residues. V lost 4 bases to trimming and J lost 1 base, with 13 bases between them. DNA of the CDR3: TGTGCCATCAGTGGTGGGGTCAGGACGAACACTGAAGCTTTCTTT. This sequence encodes CAISGGVRTNTEAFF.

The rearrangement uses TRBV11-2 and TRBJ1-5; maybe TRBD1 (5 bases). Germline CDR1 SGHAT, CDR2 FQNNGV. The CDR3 runs 14 residues. V dropped 6 bases and J dropped 0 bases, with 9 bases sitting between them. CDR3 in amino acids: CASSLTDSNQPQHF. CDR3 nucleotide sequence: TGTGCCAGCAGTTTGACAGATAGCAATCAGCCCCAGCATTTT.

This clone was observed a single time. The chain joins TRBV28 to TRBJ1-2; TRBD1 agrees at 8 bases. V trimming: 7 bases; J trimming: 1 base; junction bases outside the gene matches: 5. The germline CDR1 and CDR2 sequences are MDHEN and SYDVKM. The CDR3 sequence is 14 residues long. DNA of the CDR3: TGTGCCAGCAAACCGGGACAGGATAACTATGGCTACACCTTC. Its protein product is CASKPGQDNYGYTF.

This clone is a singleton in its sample. V is TRBV5-1 and J is TRBJ2-7; no clear D. Germline CDR1 is SGHRS and CDR2 is YFSETQ. V shed 3 bases and J shed 8 bases, with 21 bases lying between them. The CDR3 is 15 residues long. CDR3 residues: CASSSTQPPSSKQYF. The CDR3 region has the DNA TGCGCCAGCAGCTCTACACAACCCCCCAGTAGCAAGCAGTACTTC.

This clone was observed a few times. This chain joins TRBV4-3 and TRBJ2-3, with no clear D. V lost 0 bases and J lost 5, with 12 bases in between. The CDR3 spans 15 residues. Looked up from germline, CDR1 is LGHNA and CDR2 is YSLEER. The CDR3 spells CASSQDRARRDTQYF. In DNA, the CDR3 is TGCGCCAGCAGCCAAGATAGGGCTAGAAGAGATACGCAGTATTTT.

The chain joins TRBV6-5 to TRBJ1-6; D uncertain. The germline V gene encodes CDR1 MNHEY and CDR2 SVGAGI. The CDR3 contains 15 residues. V lost 0 bases and J 14 bases, leaving 17 bases between the germline ends. CDR3 sequence (DNA): TGTGCCAGCAGTTACTCCATCGGTCAGTCGGGTACCCTCCACTTT. This sequence encodes CASSYSIGQSGTLHF.

This chain links TRBV5-1 with TRBJ1-4; 9 bases agree with TRBD1. Germline V gene lookup returns CDR1 SGHRS and CDR2 YFSETQ. CDR3 size: 16 residues. The V segment lost 0 bases and the J segment 0 bases; nucleotides outside the gene matches: 0. The CDR3 region is CASSLGQGATNEKLFF. CDR3 nucleotide sequence: TGCGCCAGCAGCTTGGGACAGGGGGCAACTAATGAAAAACTGTTTTTT.

The chain links TRBV2 to TRBJ2-1; the match to TRBD2 covers 12 bases. The V gene's germline CDR1 is SNHLY and CDR2 FYNNEI. The ends lost 4 bases at V and 7 bases at J; junction bases unmatched: 5. The CDR3 extends over 15 amino acids. In nucleotides, the CDR3 is TGTGCCAGCAGTGGGGGACTAGCGGGCACGAATGAGCAGTTCTTC. Translation: CASSGGLAGTNEQFF.